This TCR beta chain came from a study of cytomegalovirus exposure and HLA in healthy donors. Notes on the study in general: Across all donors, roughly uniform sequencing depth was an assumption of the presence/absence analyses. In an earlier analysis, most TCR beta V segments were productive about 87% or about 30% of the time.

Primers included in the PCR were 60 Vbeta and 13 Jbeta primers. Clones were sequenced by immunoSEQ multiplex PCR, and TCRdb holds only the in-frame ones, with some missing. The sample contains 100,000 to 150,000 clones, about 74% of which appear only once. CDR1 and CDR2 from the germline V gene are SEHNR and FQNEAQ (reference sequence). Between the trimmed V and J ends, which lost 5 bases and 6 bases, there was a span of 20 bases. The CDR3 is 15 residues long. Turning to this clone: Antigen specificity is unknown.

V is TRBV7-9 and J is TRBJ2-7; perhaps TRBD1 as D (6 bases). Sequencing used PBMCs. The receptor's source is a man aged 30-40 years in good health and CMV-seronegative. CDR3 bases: TGTGCCAGCAGCCCACGGCCCAGGGGAAGGGGCGAGCAGTACTTC. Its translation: CASSPRPRGRGEQYF.